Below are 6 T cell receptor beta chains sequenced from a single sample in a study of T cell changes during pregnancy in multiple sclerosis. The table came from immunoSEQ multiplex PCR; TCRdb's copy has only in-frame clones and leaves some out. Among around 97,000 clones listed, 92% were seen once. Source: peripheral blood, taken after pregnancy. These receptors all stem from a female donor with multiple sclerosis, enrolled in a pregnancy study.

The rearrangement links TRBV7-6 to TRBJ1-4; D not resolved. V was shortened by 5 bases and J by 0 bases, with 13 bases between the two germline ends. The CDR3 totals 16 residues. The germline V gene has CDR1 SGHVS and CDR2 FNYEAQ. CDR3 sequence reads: CASSPRVGATNEKLFF. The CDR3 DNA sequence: TGTGCCAGCAGCCCGAGGGTCGGAGCAACTAATGAAAAACTGTTTTTT.

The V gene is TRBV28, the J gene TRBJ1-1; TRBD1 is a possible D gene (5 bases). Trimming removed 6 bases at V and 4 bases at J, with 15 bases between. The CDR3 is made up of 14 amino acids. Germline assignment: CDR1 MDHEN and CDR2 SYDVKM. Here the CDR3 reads CASSALPQGTEAFF. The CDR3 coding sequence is TGTGCCAGCAGCGCTTTACCCCAGGGCACTGAAGCTTTCTTT.

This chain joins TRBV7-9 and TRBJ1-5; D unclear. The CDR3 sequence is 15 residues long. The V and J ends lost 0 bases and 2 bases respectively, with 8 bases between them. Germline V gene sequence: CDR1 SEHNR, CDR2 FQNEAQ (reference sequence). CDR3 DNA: TGTGCCAGCAGCTTAGCGTCCAGTGGCAATCAGCCCCAGCATTTT. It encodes CASSLASSGNQPQHF.

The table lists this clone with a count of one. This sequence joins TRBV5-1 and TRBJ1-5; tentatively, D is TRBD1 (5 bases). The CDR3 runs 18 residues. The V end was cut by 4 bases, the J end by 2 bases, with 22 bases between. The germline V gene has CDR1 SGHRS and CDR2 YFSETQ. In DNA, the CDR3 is TGCGCCAGCAGCAAAGGGGTTCAGGAGGGCCCGGGCAATCAGCCCCAGCATTTT. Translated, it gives CASSKGVQEGPGNQPQHF.

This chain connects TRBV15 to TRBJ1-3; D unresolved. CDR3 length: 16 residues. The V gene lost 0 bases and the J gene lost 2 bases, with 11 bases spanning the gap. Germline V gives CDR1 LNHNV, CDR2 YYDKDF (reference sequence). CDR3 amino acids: CATSRDSRVTGNTIYF. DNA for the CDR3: TGTGCCACCAGCAGAGATAGTCGAGTAACTGGAAACACCATATATTTT.

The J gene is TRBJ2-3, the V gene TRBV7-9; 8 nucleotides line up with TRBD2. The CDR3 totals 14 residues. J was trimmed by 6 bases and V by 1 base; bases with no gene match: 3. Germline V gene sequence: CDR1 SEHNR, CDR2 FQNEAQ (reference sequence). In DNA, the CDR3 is TGTGCCAGCAGCTTAGTTAGCGGGGCGGATACGCAGTATTTT. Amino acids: CASSLVSGADTQYF.